The clone carrying this TCR beta chain came up a few times. Its antigen is unknown. Isolation recovered at least 7 million PBMCs from every sample. The data derive from a study of blood T cells in healthy people across ages. Study results and caveats: The study lacked donor CMV status, which possibly confounded expanded clonotype changes.

Using a J-beta primer mix together with a sample-barcoded 5' primer, a second PCR was run for about 7 to 12 cycles. Samples each returned at least 2.5 million CDR3-containing paired-end reads. In TCRdb, the 5' RACE reads were re-called with MiXCR into one record per CDR3 protein. The sample records about 780,000 distinct CDR3 sequences, 20% to 30% being singletons. Trimming removed 0 bases from V and 7 bases from J, with 16 bases in between. CDR1 is DFQATT and CDR2 is SNEGSKA in the germline V gene (reference sequence). The CDR3 extends over 14 amino acids. The data were also submitted as part of a second study, on T cells of mothers and their children. That work states: Overlap measured in related mother-child pairs was slightly, non-significantly higher than in unrelated pairs.

What was sequenced was blood. The chain recombines TRBV20-1 with TRBJ2-7; tentatively, D is TRBD1 (6 bases). This sequence was found in a boy younger than 18 in good health. The CDR3 region is CSARDYRAPTEQYF. Here the CDR3 DNA reads TGCAGTGCTAGAGATTACAGGGCGCCAACTGAGCAGTACTTC.